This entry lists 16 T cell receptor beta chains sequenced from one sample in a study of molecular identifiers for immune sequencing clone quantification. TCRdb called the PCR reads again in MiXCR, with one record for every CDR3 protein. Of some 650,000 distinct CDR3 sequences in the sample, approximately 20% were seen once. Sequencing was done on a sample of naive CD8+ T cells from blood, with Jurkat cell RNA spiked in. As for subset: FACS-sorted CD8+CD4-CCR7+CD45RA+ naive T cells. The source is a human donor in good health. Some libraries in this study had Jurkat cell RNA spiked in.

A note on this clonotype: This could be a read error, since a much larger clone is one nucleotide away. DNA for the CDR3: TGTGCCACCGGAAGACCGGGACAAAGCCCCTACGAGCAGTACTTC. Translated, it gives CATGRPGQSPYEQYF. This rearrangement joins TRBV28 to TRBJ2-7; D is possibly TRBD1 (6 bases). Germline lookup yields CDR1 MDHEN and CDR2 SYDVKM. The CDR3 loop spans 15 amino acids. V lost 10 bases to trimming and J lost 2 bases, with 21 bases between them.

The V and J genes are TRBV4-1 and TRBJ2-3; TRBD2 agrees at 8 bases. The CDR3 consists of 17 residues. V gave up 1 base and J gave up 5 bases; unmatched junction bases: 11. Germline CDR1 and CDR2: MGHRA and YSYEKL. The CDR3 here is CASSQGYQREWGDTQYF. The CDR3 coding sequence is TGCGCCAGCAGCCAAGGCTATCAGCGGGAGTGGGGAGATACGCAGTATTTT.

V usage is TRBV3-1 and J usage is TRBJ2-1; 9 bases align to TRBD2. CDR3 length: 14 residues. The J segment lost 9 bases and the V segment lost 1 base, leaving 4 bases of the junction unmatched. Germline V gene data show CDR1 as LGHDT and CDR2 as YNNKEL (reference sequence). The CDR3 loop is CASSQGGRAPEQFF. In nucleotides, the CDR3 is TGTGCCAGCAGCCAAGGCGGGAGGGCGCCTGAGCAGTTCTTC.

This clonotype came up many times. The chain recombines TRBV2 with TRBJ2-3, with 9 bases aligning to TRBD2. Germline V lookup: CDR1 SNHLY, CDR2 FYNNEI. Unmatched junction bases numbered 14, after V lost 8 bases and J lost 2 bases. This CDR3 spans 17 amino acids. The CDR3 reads CASAETGTSRYTDTQYF. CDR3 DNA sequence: TGTGCCAGCGCCGAGACCGGGACTAGCCGATACACAGATACGCAGTATTTT. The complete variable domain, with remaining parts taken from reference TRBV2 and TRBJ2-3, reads EPEVTQTPSHQVTQMGQEVILRCVPISNHLYFYWYRQILGQKVEFLVSFYNNEISEKSEIFDDQFSVERPDGSNFTLKIRSTKLEDSAMYFCASAETGTSRYTDTQYFGPGTRLTVL.

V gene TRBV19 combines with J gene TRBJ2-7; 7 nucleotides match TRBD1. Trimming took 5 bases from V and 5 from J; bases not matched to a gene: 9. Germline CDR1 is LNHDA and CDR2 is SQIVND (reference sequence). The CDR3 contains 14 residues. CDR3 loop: CASSDDRDSNEQYF. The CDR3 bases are TGTGCCAGTAGTGACGACAGGGATTCTAACGAGCAGTACTTC. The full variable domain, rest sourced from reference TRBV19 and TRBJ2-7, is DGGITQSPKYLFRKEGQNVTLSCEQNLNHDAMYWYRQDPGQGLRLIYYSQIVNDFQKGDIAEGYSVSREKKESFPLTVTSAQKNPTAFYLCASSDDRDSNEQYFGPGTRLTVT.

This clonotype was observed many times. The CDR3 protein is CASSPRLAGVETQYF. The CDR3 DNA follows: TGTGCCAGCAGCCCAAGACTAGCGGGAGTAGAGACCCAGTACTTC. V and J are TRBV14 and TRBJ2-5; 12 bases line up with TRBD2. The CDR3 has 15 residues. The germline V gene encodes CDR1 SGHDN and CDR2 FVKESK. The J segment lost 4 bases and the V segment lost 4 bases, leaving 4 bases of the junction unmatched.

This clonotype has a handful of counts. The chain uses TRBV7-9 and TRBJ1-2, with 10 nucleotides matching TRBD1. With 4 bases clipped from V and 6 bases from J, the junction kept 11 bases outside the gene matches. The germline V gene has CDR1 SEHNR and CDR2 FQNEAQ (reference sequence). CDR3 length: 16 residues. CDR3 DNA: TGTGCCAGCAGCTCCCTGGACAGGGGGGATCTGGATGGCTACACCTTC. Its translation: CASSSLDRGDLDGYTF.

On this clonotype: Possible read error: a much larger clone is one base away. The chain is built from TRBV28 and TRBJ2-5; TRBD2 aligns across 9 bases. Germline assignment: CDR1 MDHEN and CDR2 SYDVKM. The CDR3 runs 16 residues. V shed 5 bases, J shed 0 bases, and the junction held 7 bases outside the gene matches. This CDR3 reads CASSIPSGVYQETQYF. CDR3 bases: TGTGCCAGCAGTATACCTAGCGGGGTGTACCAAGAGACCCAGTACTTC.

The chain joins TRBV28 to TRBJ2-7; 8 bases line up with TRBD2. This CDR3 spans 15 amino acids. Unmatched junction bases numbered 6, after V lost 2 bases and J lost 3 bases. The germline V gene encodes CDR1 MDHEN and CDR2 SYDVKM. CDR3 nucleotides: TGTGCCAGCAGTTTACGGGGGGGGTCCAACTACGAGCAGTACTTC. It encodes CASSLRGGSNYEQYF.

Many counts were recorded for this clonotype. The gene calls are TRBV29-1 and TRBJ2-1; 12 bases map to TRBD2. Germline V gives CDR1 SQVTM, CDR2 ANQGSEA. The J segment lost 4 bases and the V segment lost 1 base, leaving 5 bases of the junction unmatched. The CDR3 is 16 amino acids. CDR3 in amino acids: CSVEGTSGIWYNEQFF. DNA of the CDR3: TGCAGCGTTGAAGGGACTAGCGGGATATGGTACAATGAGCAGTTCTTC.

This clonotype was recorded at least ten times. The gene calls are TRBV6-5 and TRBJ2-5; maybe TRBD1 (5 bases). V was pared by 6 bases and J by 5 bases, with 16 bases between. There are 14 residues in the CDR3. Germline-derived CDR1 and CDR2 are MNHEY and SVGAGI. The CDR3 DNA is TGTGCCAGCAGCCACGAACAGGTCCGGGAGACCCAGTACTTC. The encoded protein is CASSHEQVRETQYF.

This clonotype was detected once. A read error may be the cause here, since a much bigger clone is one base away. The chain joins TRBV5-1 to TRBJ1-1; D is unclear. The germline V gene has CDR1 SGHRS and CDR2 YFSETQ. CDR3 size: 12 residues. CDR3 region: CASSNGNTEASF. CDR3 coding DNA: TGCGCCAGCAGCAACGGGAACACTGAAGCTTCCTTT.

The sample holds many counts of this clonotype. CDR3 in amino acids: CASTSMGFGDTQYF. CDR3 DNA sequence: TGCGCCAGCACTAGTATGGGTTTTGGAGATACGCAGTATTTT. The V and J genes are TRBV10-2 and TRBJ2-3; D unresolved. Germline V CDR1 and CDR2: WSHSY, SAAADI. The CDR3 loop spans 14 amino acids. V shed 7 bases and J shed 5 bases, with 16 bases lying between them.

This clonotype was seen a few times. CDR3 in amino acids: CSAPMFGEPYNEQFF. CDR3 DNA: TGCAGTGCTCCTATGTTTGGGGAACCCTACAATGAGCAGTTCTTC. This chain joins TRBV20-1 and TRBJ2-1; no firm D call. This CDR3 spans 15 amino acids. Trimming cost V 5 bases and J 2 bases, with 16 bases left between them. CDR1 DFQATT and CDR2 SNEGSKA come from the germline V gene (reference sequence).

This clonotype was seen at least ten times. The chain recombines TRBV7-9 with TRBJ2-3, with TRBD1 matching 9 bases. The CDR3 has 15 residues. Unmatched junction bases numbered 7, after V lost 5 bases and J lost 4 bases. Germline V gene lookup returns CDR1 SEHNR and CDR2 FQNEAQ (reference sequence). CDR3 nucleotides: TGTGCCAGCAGCGCCGGACAGGGGACGGCAGATACGCAGTATTTT. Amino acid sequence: CASSAGQGTADTQYF.

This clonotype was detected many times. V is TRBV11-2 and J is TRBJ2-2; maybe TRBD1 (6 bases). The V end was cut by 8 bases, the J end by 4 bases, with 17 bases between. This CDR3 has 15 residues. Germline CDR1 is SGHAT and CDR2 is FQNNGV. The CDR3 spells CASDSLDSSTGELFF. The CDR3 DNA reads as TGTGCCAGCGACTCGCTGGACAGTTCCACCGGGGAGCTGTTTTTT. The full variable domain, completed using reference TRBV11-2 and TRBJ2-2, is EAGVAQSPRYKIIEKRQSVAFWCNPISGHATLYWYQQILGQGPKLLIQFQNNGVVDDSQLPKDRFSAERLKGVDSTLKIQPAKLEDSAVYLCASDSLDSSTGELFFGEGSRLTVL.